The 14 T cell receptor beta chains in this list originate from one sample, sequenced in a study of blood T cell repertoires in COVID-19. Using immunoSEQ multiplex PCR, the repertoire was profiled, and TCRdb retains in-frame clones only, with some absent. The table has approximately 140,000 clones, 87% seen once. The source material was peripheral blood. These receptors all come from a middle-aged woman with acute or convalescent COVID-19.

The chain uses TRBV6-2 or TRBV6-3 and TRBJ1-4; 8 bases fit TRBD1. CDR3 length equals 15 residues. Per the germline V gene, CDR1 is MNHEY and CDR2 is SVGEGT. The V segment lost 6 bases and the J segment 7 bases; nucleotides outside the gene matches: 10. CDR3 bases: TGTGCCAGCAGCGACCCGACAGGGGACAGTGAAAAACTGTTTTTT. It encodes CASSDPTGDSEKLFF.

This chain joins TRBV7-2 and TRBJ1-2, with 7 bases matching TRBD1. CDR3 length equals 13 residues. V trimming: 4 bases; J trimming: 8 bases; junction bases outside the gene matches: 7. Germline loops: CDR1 SGHTA, CDR2 FQGNSA. This CDR3 reads CASSSTGAGGYTF. CDR3 bases: TGTGCCAGCAGCTCCACAGGGGCGGGAGGCTACACCTTC.

This chain links TRBV9 with TRBJ1-6, with 8 bases aligning to TRBD1. Per germline, CDR1 SGDLS and CDR2 YYNGEE. This CDR3 is 15 amino acids long. The J segment lost 8 bases and the V segment lost 4 bases, leaving 8 bases of the junction unmatched. The DNA for the CDR3 is TGTGCCAGCAGCTCCAGGGGGCTTGAGGATTCACCCCTCCACTTT. Protein product: CASSSRGLEDSPLHF.

The V gene is TRBV7-8, the J gene TRBJ2-5; 9 bases align to TRBD1. There are 15 residues in the CDR3. Trimming at V came to 5 bases and at J to 5 bases, leaving 9 bases not matched to a gene. Germline-derived CDR1 and CDR2 are SGHVS and FQNEAQ. CDR3 DNA sequence: TGTGCCAGCAGCCTGCGGACAGGGGCGTTGGAGACCCAGTACTTC. It encodes CASSLRTGALETQYF.

This chain joins TRBV30 and TRBJ2-1; D gene uncertain. Germline loops: CDR1 GTSNPN, CDR2 SVGIG (reference sequence). The CDR3 is made up of 8 amino acids. CDR3 coding DNA: TGTGGTATCAATGAGCAGTTCTTC. Translating it yields CGINEQFF.

This clone came up once. This rearrangement joins TRBV6-1 to TRBJ2-7, with 9 bases matching TRBD1. The CDR3 is 16 amino acids. V shed 3 bases and J 5 bases; nucleotides not matched to a gene: 11. Germline lookup yields CDR1 MNHNS and CDR2 SASEGT. This CDR3 reads CASSESSGTGFDEQYF. CDR3 DNA: TGTGCCAGCAGTGAGTCCTCCGGGACAGGGTTTGACGAGCAGTACTTC.

CDR3 region: CASSSTPFRTGMNTEAFF. CDR3 DNA sequence: TGTGCCAGCAGTTCCACCCCCTTTCGGACAGGCATGAACACTGAAGCTTTCTTT. V and J are TRBV6-2 or TRBV6-3 and TRBJ1-1; TRBD1 matches at 7 bases. Per germline, CDR1 MNHEY and CDR2 SVGEGT. Unmatched junction bases numbered 14, after V lost 4 bases and J lost 0 bases. CDR3 size: 18 residues.

This chain joins TRBV30 and TRBJ1-6, with D possibly TRBD1 on 6 matching bases. This CDR3 region has 14 residues. With 0 bases removed from V and 3 bases from J, the gap between germline ends came to 6 bases. Germline-derived CDR1 and CDR2 are GTSNPN and SVGIG (reference sequence). For the CDR3, the DNA is TGTGCCTGGAGTGTAGGGGGCTATAATTCACCCCTCCACTTT. It translates to CAWSVGGYNSPLHF.

The V call is TRBV24-1, the J call TRBJ1-5; D unclear. Germline CDR1 KGHDR, CDR2 SFDVKD. V lost 5 bases and J 4 bases, leaving 17 bases between the germline ends. This CDR3 has 16 residues. The CDR3 reads CATSGVSPDTNQPQHF. The CDR3 region has the DNA TGTGCCACCAGTGGGGTCAGCCCTGACACGAATCAGCCCCAGCATTTT.

Written as DNA, the CDR3 is TGCGCCAGCAGCCTCGGACAGGAGGGATCCTCTGGGGCCAACGTCCTGACTTTC. Translating it yields CASSLGQEGSSGANVLTF. The V gene is TRBV4-3, the J gene TRBJ2-6; D is possibly TRBD1 (7 bases). Germline V CDR1 and CDR2: LGHNA, YSLEER. The CDR3 contains 18 residues. V was clipped by 4 bases and J by 0 bases, with 16 bases between them.

The chain employs TRBV30 and TRBJ1-1; tentative D call: TRBD1 (5 bases). This CDR3 has 13 amino acids. Trimming stripped 5 bases from V and 3 bases from J, with 13 bases between. In germline, CDR1 is GTSNPN, CDR2 SVGIG (reference sequence). CDR3 coding DNA: TGTGCCTGGTCCTGGGGGGAGTACACTGAAGCTTTCTTT. Its translation is CAWSWGEYTEAFF. The variable domain in full, with the rest retrieved from reference TRBV30 and TRBJ1-1, is SQTIHQWPATLVQPVGSPLSLECTVEGTSNPNLYWYRQAAGRGLQLLFYSVGIGQISSEVPQNLSASRPQDRQFILSSKKLLLSDSGFYLCAWSWGEYTEAFFGQGTRLTVV.

The J gene is TRBJ1-1, the V gene TRBV21-1; the table names TRBD1, a call not compared with the DNA. TRBV21-1 is a pseudogene. The CDR3 loop spans 16 amino acids. CDR3 protein: CASSKVRRGPNTEAFF. CDR3 nucleotides: TGTGCCAGCAGCAAAGTCCGGAGGGGGCCCAACACTGAAGCTTTCTTT.

The rearrangement links TRBV15 to TRBJ1-4; D gene uncertain. Germline lookup yields CDR1 LNHNV and CDR2 YYDKDF (reference sequence). The CDR3 loop spans 13 amino acids. V lost 0 bases, J lost 4 bases, and 3 bases lay in between. The CDR3 region is CATSRDNNEKLFF. The CDR3 nucleotides are TGTGCCACCAGCAGAGATAATAATGAAAAACTGTTTTTT.

The chain couples TRBV7-2 to TRBJ2-1; unclear D gene. The V and J ends lost 2 bases and 4 bases respectively, with 12 bases between them. The CDR3 loop spans 15 amino acids. The germline V gene encodes CDR1 SGHTA and CDR2 FQGNSA. The CDR3 DNA follows: TGTGCCAGCAGCTTAATGCAGGCAACTTACAATGAGCAGTTCTTC. Encoded protein: CASSLMQATYNEQFF.